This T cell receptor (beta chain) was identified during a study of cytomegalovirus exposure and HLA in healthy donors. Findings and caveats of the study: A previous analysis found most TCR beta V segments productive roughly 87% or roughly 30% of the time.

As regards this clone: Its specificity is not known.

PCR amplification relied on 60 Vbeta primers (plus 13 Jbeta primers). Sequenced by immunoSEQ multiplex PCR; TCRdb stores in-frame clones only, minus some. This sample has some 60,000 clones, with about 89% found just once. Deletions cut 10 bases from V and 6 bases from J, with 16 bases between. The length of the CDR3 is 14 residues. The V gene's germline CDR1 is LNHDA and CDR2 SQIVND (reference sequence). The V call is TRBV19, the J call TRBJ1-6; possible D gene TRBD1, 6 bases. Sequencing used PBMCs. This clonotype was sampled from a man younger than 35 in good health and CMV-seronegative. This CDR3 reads CATQGYSSNSPLHF. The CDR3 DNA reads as TGTGCCACCCAGGGGTATAGTAGTAATTCACCCCTCCACTTT. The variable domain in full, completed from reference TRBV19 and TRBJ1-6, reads DGGITQSPKYLFRKEGQNVTLSCEQNLNHDAMYWYRQDPGQGLRLIYYSQIVNDFQKGDIAEGYSVSREKKESFPLTVTSAQKNPTAFYLCATQGYSSNSPLHFGNGTRLTVT.